This entry lists 28 T cell receptor beta chains sequenced from one sample in a study of early T cells in non-severe SARS-CoV-2 infection. MiXCR, applied by TCRdb to the 5' RACE reads, yields one record per CDR3 protein. The table lists 55,000 to 65,000 distinct CDR3 sequences, more than 9% of them singletons. Specimen: whole blood. The receptors derive from an adult who was a healthcare worker with PCR-confirmed SARS-CoV-2 infection or an uninfected control (not recorded which).

A word on this clonotype: Possible read error: a much larger clone is one base away. The V call is TRBV29-1, the J call TRBJ2-7; either TRBD1 or TRBD2 may supply D (8 bases each). The CDR3 is 13 residues long. Germline V lookup: CDR1 SQVTM, CDR2 ANQGSEA. Trimming stripped 7 bases from V and 6 bases from J, with 19 bases between. The CDR3 DNA reads as TGCAGCGCCGGGAGGGCAGGGGGCAGCGAGCAGTACTTC. It specifies CSAGRAGGSEQYF.

This clonotype was counted between two and nine times. The J gene is TRBJ2-2, the V gene TRBV10-3, with D possibly TRBD1 on 6 matching bases. The CDR3 runs to 18 residues. The germline V gene has CDR1 ENHRY and CDR2 SYGVKD. With 2 bases removed from V and 6 bases from J, the gap between germline ends came to 22 bases. The CDR3 is CAISEGQGSIIFSGELFF. In nucleotides, the CDR3 is TGTGCCATCAGTGAGGGGCAGGGGAGTATAATTTTCTCCGGGGAGCTGTTTTTT.

This clonotype was observed at least ten times. The rearrangement uses TRBV9 and TRBJ2-5, with D possibly being TRBD2 (5 bases). In germline, CDR1 is SGDLS, CDR2 YYNGEE. The V gene lost 0 bases and the J gene lost 5 bases, with 14 bases spanning the gap. The CDR3 contains 15 residues. In DNA form, the CDR3 reads TGTGCCAGCAGCGTAGGTGGGAGTAGAGAGGAGACCCAGTACTTC. This gives the protein CASSVGGSREETQYF.

This clonotype has ten or more counts. The V and J genes are TRBV7-3 and TRBJ1-3, with D unclear. Between the trimmed V and J ends, which lost 5 bases and 2 bases, there was a span of 10 bases. Germline-derived CDR1 and CDR2 are SGHTA and FQGTGA. This CDR3 spans 14 amino acids. The CDR3 DNA reads as TGTGCCAGCAGCAACGGGGTCCCTGGAAACACCATATATTTT. Translated: CASSNGVPGNTIYF.

This chain links TRBV5-1 with TRBJ2-1; D perhaps matches TRBD2 (5 bases). Germline values: CDR1 SGHRS, CDR2 YFSETQ. Trimming pared 0 bases from V and 8 bases from J, leaving 9 bases between. The CDR3 is 13 residues long. The CDR3 protein is CASSLGPGYEQFF. CDR3 DNA sequence: TGCGCCAGCAGCTTGGGCCCGGGGTATGAGCAGTTCTTC. Supplemented by reference TRBV5-1 and TRBJ2-1, the full variable domain reads KAGVTQTPRYLIKTRGQQVTLSCSPISGHRSVSWYQQTPGQGLQFLFEYFSETQRNKGNFPGRFSGRQFSNSRSEMNVSTLELGDSALYLCASSLGPGYEQFFGPGTRLTVL.

This clonotype has at least ten counts. The junction shows a germline mismatch at one end, possibly a read error. This sequence joins TRBV5-4 and TRBJ2-3; possibly TRBD2 for D (6 bases). Germline V gene lookup returns CDR1 SGHNT and CDR2 YYREEE (reference sequence). This CDR3 has 13 residues. CDR3 loop: CASSLGLTDTQYF. CDR3 bases: TGCGCCAGCAGCTTGGGACTCACAGATACGCAGTATTTT.

This clonotype was seen at least ten times. The chain has TRBV7-9 and TRBJ2-5; possible D gene TRBD2, 5 bases. In germline, CDR1 is SEHNR, CDR2 FQNEAQ (reference sequence). The CDR3 runs 14 residues. V lost 1 base and J lost 2, with 8 bases in between. CDR3 protein: CASSLDAGQETQYF. Written as DNA, the CDR3 is TGTGCCAGCAGCTTAGATGCGGGTCAAGAGACCCAGTACTTC.

This clonotype was seen a few times. The rearrangement links TRBV20-1 to TRBJ2-4; TRBD2 might be the D (6 bases). With 6 bases removed from V and 8 bases from J, the gap between germline ends came to 11 bases. This CDR3 has 11 amino acids. Germline V gene data show CDR1 as DFQATT and CDR2 as SNEGSKA (reference sequence). This CDR3 reads CSAKTSHIQYF. Here the CDR3 DNA reads TGCAGTGCAAAGACTAGTCACATTCAGTACTTC.

Written as DNA, the CDR3 is TGTGCCAGCAGTGTTAGCGAGCAGTACTTC. This sequence encodes CASSVSEQYF. This chain connects TRBV2 to TRBJ2-7; D gene uncertain. Trimming pared 4 bases from V and 6 bases from J, leaving 4 bases between. The germline CDR1 and CDR2 sequences are SNHLY and FYNNEI. The CDR3 contains 10 residues.

This clonotype was seen ten or more times. This chain joins TRBV7-9 and TRBJ1-4, with D unclear. V gave up 1 base and J gave up 10 bases, with 10 bases separating them. CDR3 length equals 13 residues. The germline gives CDR1 SEHNR, CDR2 FQNEAQ (reference sequence). Written as DNA, the CDR3 is TGTGCCAGCAGCTTAGATCGGGCTCCAAAACTGTTTTTT. Translation gives CASSLDRAPKLFF.

This clonotype was detected ten times or more. V is TRBV20-1 and J is TRBJ2-7; D may correspond to TRBD1 or TRBD2 (5 bases each). The CDR3 sequence is 16 residues long. V lost 8 bases and J 3 bases, leaving 26 bases between the germline ends. Germline V gene lookup returns CDR1 DFQATT and CDR2 SNEGSKA (reference sequence). The CDR3 is CSSRGEVQRTFYEQYF. For the CDR3, the DNA is TGCAGTTCCAGAGGGGAAGTCCAGCGGACTTTCTACGAGCAGTACTTC.

This clonotype was seen many times. V usage is TRBV7-2 and J usage is TRBJ2-3, with D possibly TRBD1 on 5 matching bases. Germline V gene sequence: CDR1 SGHTA, CDR2 FQGNSA. This CDR3 comprises 13 residues. V lost 4 bases to trimming and J lost 14 bases, with 19 bases between them. The CDR3 protein is CASSSTGALRRYF. CDR3 nucleotide sequence: TGTGCCAGCAGCTCCACAGGTGCCCTGAGGAGGTATTTT.

CDR3 sequence: CASSPGAASNQPQHF. DNA of the CDR3: TGCGCCAGCAGCCCGGGCGCGGCCTCCAATCAGCCCCAGCATTTT. The V call is TRBV5-1, the J call TRBJ1-5; D not resolved. With 4 bases removed from V and 3 bases from J, the gap between germline ends came to 14 bases. Germline lookup yields CDR1 SGHRS and CDR2 YFSETQ. The CDR3 has 15 amino acids.

J is TRBJ1-2 and V is TRBV29-1, with D unresolved. Germline V lookup: CDR1 SQVTM, CDR2 ANQGSEA. V was cut by 4 bases and J by 6 bases, with 15 bases left in between. This CDR3 has 13 residues. The CDR3 DNA reads TGCAGCGTTGTTCCGGAGACTACAGATGGCTACACCTTC. Translated: CSVVPETTDGYTF.

The CDR3, as DNA: TGTGCCAGCACCCAGGGACAGTTGAACACTGAAGCTTTCTTT. Translation: CASTQGQLNTEAFF. V usage is TRBV5-4 and J usage is TRBJ1-1; the match to TRBD1 covers 7 bases. The CDR3 has 14 residues. Losses at the gene ends were 6 bases for V and 0 bases for J; bases not matched to a gene: 5. CDR1 is SGHNT, CDR2 YYREEE, per germline (reference sequence).

This clonotype was seen more than once but under ten times. This may arise from a read error, as a much more abundant clone is one base away. The CDR3: CASSLDTGELFF. The CDR3 DNA reads TGTGCCAGCAGCTTAGACACCGGGGAGCTGTTTTTT. The gene calls are TRBV7-9 and TRBJ2-2, with no clear D. V lost 1 base and J lost 3, with 0 bases in between. The CDR3 extends over 12 amino acids. Germline loops: CDR1 SEHNR, CDR2 FQNEAQ (reference sequence).

The genes are TRBV11-2 and TRBJ2-7, with 7 bases aligning to TRBD1. The CDR3 spans 20 residues. The germline V gene encodes CDR1 SGHAT and CDR2 FQNNGV. Germline trimming cut 5 bases from V and 1 base from J; bases unmatched to any gene: 23. In nucleotides, the CDR3 is TGTGCCAGCAGCCACGGCCTGCGCGGCGAAAAGGGGGCTGGATCCTACGAGCAGTACTTC. Its protein is CASSHGLRGEKGAGSYEQYF.

This clonotype showed up many times. CDR3 loop: CASSLGATTNNEQFF. The CDR3 DNA sequence: TGTGCCAGCAGCTTAGGTGCGACTACAAACAATGAGCAGTTCTTC. V and J are TRBV11-2 and TRBJ2-1; D is possibly TRBD2 (5 bases). The CDR3 spans 15 residues. The germline V and J ends were trimmed by 1 base and 5 bases, with 12 bases remaining between them. The germline CDR1 and CDR2 sequences are SGHAT and FQNNGV. The whole variable domain, remainder taken from reference TRBV11-2 and TRBJ2-1, is EAGVAQSPRYKIIEKRQSVAFWCNPISGHATLYWYQQILGQGPKLLIQFQNNGVVDDSQLPKDRFSAERLKGVDSTLKIQPAKLEDSAVYLCASSLGATTNNEQFFGPGTRLTVL.

The table lists this clonotype with many counts. The chain carries TRBV15 and TRBJ2-1, with 10 bases that match TRBD2. Losses at the gene ends were 1 base for V and 11 bases for J; bases not matched to a gene: 5. The CDR3 runs 14 residues. CDR1 and CDR2 (germline): LNHNV, YYDKDF (reference sequence). The CDR3 region is CATSRGGLAFQQFF. In DNA, the CDR3 is TGTGCCACCAGCAGAGGGGGACTAGCGTTTCAGCAGTTCTTC.

CDR3: CASSSDPAGIQYF. The CDR3 bases are TGTGCCAGCAGCTCAGATCCAGCGGGCATCCAGTACTTC. The chain is built from TRBV13 and TRBJ2-5, with D maybe TRBD2 (6 bases). Trimming pared 4 bases from V and 10 bases from J, leaving 16 bases between. The CDR3 spans 13 residues. In germline, CDR1 is PRHDT, CDR2 FYEKMQ (reference sequence).

In this sample, this clonotype turned up many times. The CDR3 sequence: CASSWLQGSSTDTQYF. DNA of the CDR3: TGCGCCAGCAGCTGGCTACAGGGGTCTAGCACAGATACGCAGTATTTT. The rearrangement joins TRBV5-1 to TRBJ2-3, with TRBD1 identical over 7 bases. There are 16 residues in the CDR3. The J segment lost 0 bases and the V segment lost 3 bases, leaving 7 bases of the junction unmatched. Germline CDR1 SGHRS, CDR2 YFSETQ.

The chain uses TRBV12-3 or TRBV12-4 and TRBJ1-2; D may be TRBD1 (6 bases). Between the trimmed V and J ends, which lost 8 bases and 5 bases, there was a span of 18 bases. This CDR3 spans 14 amino acids. The CDR3 protein is CASGLRGVRYGYTF. CDR3 DNA sequence: TGTGCCAGCGGGCTGAGGGGGGTTAGGTATGGCTACACCTTC.

This clonotype was seen a handful of times. This rearrangement joins TRBV5-4 to TRBJ1-6; D is undetermined. V lost 4 bases and J lost 11, with 19 bases in between. CDR1 is SGHNT, CDR2 YYREEE, per germline (reference sequence). This CDR3 region has 15 residues. CDR3 DNA sequence: TGTGCCAGCAGCCCCGATGGAGGAGGTGAGGCACCCCTCCACTTT. Residues: CASSPDGGGEAPLHF.

The chain joins TRBV7-9 to TRBJ1-1; 7 bases map to TRBD1. Germline values: CDR1 SEHNR, CDR2 FQNEAQ (reference sequence). This CDR3 contains 15 residues. Trimming cost V 5 bases and J 4 bases; bases outside gene matches: 10. CDR3 residues: CASSHFRQGGTEAFF. CDR3 in DNA: TGTGCCAGCAGCCATTTTCGACAGGGCGGCACTGAAGCTTTCTTT.

The V call is TRBV12-3 or TRBV12-4, the J call TRBJ2-7; the match to TRBD2 covers 8 bases. V dropped 10 bases and J dropped 2; count of bases not matched to a gene: 7. The length of the CDR3 is 13 residues. The CDR3 here is CATAGTRPYEQYF. CDR3 sequence (DNA): TGTGCCACTGCAGGGACTAGACCCTACGAGCAGTACTTC.

Comments on this clonotype: This may stem from a read error, because a much larger clone lies one nucleotide away. This sequence joins TRBV29-1 and TRBJ2-7; 7 bases match TRBD1. CDR3 size: 14 residues. CDR1 SQVTM and CDR2 ANQGSEA come from the germline V gene. Losses at the gene ends were 6 bases for V and 8 bases for J; bases not matched to a gene: 16. The CDR3 DNA follows: TGCAGCGTCCAAGGGGGCAGGGGGTCGGACCAGCAGTACTTC. As protein: CSVQGGRGSDQQYF.

This clonotype occurred a few times. The chain carries TRBV24-1 and TRBJ2-5, with 7 bases lining up with TRBD2. CDR3 length: 16 amino acids. V lost 5 bases and J lost 4; bases outside the gene matches: 12. Per the germline V gene, CDR1 is KGHDR and CDR2 is SFDVKD. The CDR3 region has the DNA TGTGCCACCAGTGCCTCTAGGGGAGGGAGCGGAGAGACCCAGTACTTC. Protein sequence: CATSASRGGSGETQYF.

This clonotype was counted many times. The chain has TRBV27 and TRBJ1-1; no definite D call. CDR1 and CDR2 from the germline V gene are MNHEY and SMNVEV (reference sequence). This CDR3 spans 15 amino acids. The ends were cut back, 3 bases at V and 0 bases at J, with 11 bases in the middle. Here the CDR3 DNA reads TGTGCCAGCAGTTTTCACAGAGCCGTGAACACTGAAGCTTTCTTT. The encoded protein is CASSFHRAVNTEAFF.